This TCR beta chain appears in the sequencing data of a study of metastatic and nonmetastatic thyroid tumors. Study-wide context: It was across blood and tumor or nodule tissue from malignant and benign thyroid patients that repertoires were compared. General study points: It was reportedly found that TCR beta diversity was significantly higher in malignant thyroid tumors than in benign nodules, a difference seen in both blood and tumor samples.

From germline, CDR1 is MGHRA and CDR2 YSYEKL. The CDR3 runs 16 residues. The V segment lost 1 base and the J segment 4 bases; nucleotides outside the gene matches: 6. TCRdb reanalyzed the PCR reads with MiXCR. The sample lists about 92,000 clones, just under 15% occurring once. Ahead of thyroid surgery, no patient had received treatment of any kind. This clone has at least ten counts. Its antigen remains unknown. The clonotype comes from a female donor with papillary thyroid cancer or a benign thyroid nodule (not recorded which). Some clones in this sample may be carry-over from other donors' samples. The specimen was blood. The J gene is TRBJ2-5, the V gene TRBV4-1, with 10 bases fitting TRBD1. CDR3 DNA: TGCGCCAGCAGCCAAGGATCGGGACAGGGGCTAGAGACCCAGTACTTC. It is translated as CASSQGSGQGLETQYF.